This is a list of T cell receptor beta chains from one sample in a study of cytomegalovirus exposure and HLA in healthy donors. Assay: immunoSEQ multiplex PCR; the TCRdb copy retains only in-frame clones and omits some. This sample lists approximately 210,000 clones; its ten largest clones have about 1%. The sequenced sample consisted of PBMCs. These receptors originate from a woman aged 25 to 39 in good health and CMV-seropositive. CDR3s include the opening cysteine and the closing phenylalanine or tryptophan. A D gene is named only where the DNA matches it firmly.

cdr3_aa	cdr3_nt	v_call	d_call	j_call
CASRPDRARGNSQPQHF	TGTGCCAGTAGACCGGACAGGGCCCGGGGGAATTCTCAGCCCCAGCATTTT	TRBV19	TRBD1	TRBJ1-5
CASSSRDNSYEQYF	TGTGCCAGCAGTTCACGGGACAACTCCTACGAGCAGTACTTC	TRBV6-5	-	TRBJ2-7
CASRLAGTGTHEQYF	TGTGCCAGCAGGCTAGCCGGGACAGGGACACACGAGCAGTACTTC	TRBV28	TRBD1	TRBJ2-7
CASTPGPEGNTEAFF	TGTGCCAGTACACCGGGTCCGGAGGGGAACACTGAAGCTTTCTTT	TRBV19	-	TRBJ1-1
CASGESSRTFF	TGTGCTTCAGGGGAATCCTCGCGAACTTTCTTT	TRBV28	-	TRBJ1-1
CASSHPLAKNIQYF	TGTGCCAGCAGCCATCCCCTAGCCAAAAACATTCAGTACTTC	TRBV14	-	TRBJ2-4
CASSSSGHNTDTQYF	TGTGCCAGCAGCTCCTCGGGACACAACACAGATACGCAGTATTTT	TRBV7-2	-	TRBJ2-3
CASRGTTGWGEQYF	TGTGCCAGCAGGGGGACAACGGGATGGGGCGAGCAGTACTTC	TRBV27	-	TRBJ2-7
CASSFETSYEQYF	TGTGCCAGCAGTTTTGAGACTTCCTACGAGCAGTACTTC	TRBV2	-	TRBJ2-7
CASSVTREQYPKDTQYF	TGTGCCAGCAGCGTTACCCGGGAGCAGTACCCCAAGGATACGCAGTATTTT	TRBV9	-	TRBJ2-3
CASRFLAGEFNVDTYDEQYF	TGCGCCAGCAGGTTTCTAGCGGGAGAGTTTAACGTGGATACCTACGACGAGCAGTACTTC	TRBV5-1	TRBD2	TRBJ2-7
CASSFFRGDGYTF	TGTGCCAGCAGTTTCTTTCGGGGTGATGGCTACACCTTC	TRBV27	-	TRBJ1-2
CASSVRGRSGTEAFF	TGCGCCAGCAGTGTGAGGGGGCGGAGCGGCACTGAAGCTTTCTTT	TRBV10-2	TRBD1	TRBJ1-1
CASSLRPPGRVTEAFF	TGTGCCAGCAGTCTTCGCCCCCCCGGGCGGGTGACTGAAGCTTTCTTT	TRBV27	-	TRBJ1-1
CASSPFETQNQPQHF	TGCGCCAGCAGCCCCTTCGAGACACAGAATCAGCCCCAGCATTTT	TRBV4-1	-	TRBJ1-5
CASSFWTSGSNEQFF	TGTGCCAGCAGTTTCTGGACTAGCGGGAGCAATGAGCAGTTCTTC	TRBV28	TRBD2	TRBJ2-1
CASSSPTSGSSTDTQYF	TGTGCCAGCAGCTCGCCGACTAGCGGGTCTAGCACAGATACGCAGTATTTT	TRBV5-6	TRBD2	TRBJ2-3
CASSSTGTEDTEAFF	TGTGCCAGCAGCTCCACCGGGACAGAGGACACTGAAGCTTTCTTT	TRBV28	TRBD1	TRBJ1-1
CASSTGLAGVQEQFF	TGCGCCAGCAGCACGGGACTAGCGGGGGTGCAGGAGCAGTTCTTC	TRBV5-1	TRBD2	TRBJ2-1
CASGKGTGKFYGYTF	TGTGCCAGCGGAAAAGGGACAGGGAAATTCTATGGCTACACCTTC	TRBV5-8	TRBD1	TRBJ1-2
CSVEERLTGIHREQYF	TGCAGCGTTGAAGAGCGGCTGACAGGGATCCACCGCGAGCAGTACTTC	TRBV29-1	TRBD1	TRBJ2-7
CASSTLDRGGGYTF	TGTGCCAGTAGTACCCTGGACAGGGGAGGCGGCTACACCTTC	TRBV19	TRBD1	TRBJ1-2
CATDAGTGRNGYTF	TGTGCCACCGATGCCGGGACAGGGCGGAACGGCTACACCTTC	TRBV19	TRBD1	TRBJ1-2
CAISEGDRSNYGYTF	TGTGCCATCAGTGAGGGAGACAGGTCCAACTATGGCTACACCTTC	TRBV10-3	-	TRBJ1-2
CSVEGFTGANTEAFF	TGCAGCGTTGAAGGTTTTACAGGAGCGAACACTGAAGCTTTCTTT	TRBV29-1	-	TRBJ1-1
CASRLQGRSEKLFF	TGTGCCAGCAGACTACAGGGGCGGAGTGAAAAACTGTTTTTT	TRBV6-1	TRBD1	TRBJ1-4
CSASRIEAFF	TGCAGTGCTAGTAGAATTGAAGCTTTCTTT	TRBV20-1	-	TRBJ1-1
CASSFSGKGEDQPQHF	TGTGCCAGCAGCTTTTCAGGTAAAGGGGAAGATCAGCCCCAGCATTTT	TRBV5-6	-	TRBJ1-5
CASSPPRDRRYYGYTF	TGTGCCAGCTCACCACCGAGGGACAGGCGATACTATGGCTACACCTTC	TRBV18	TRBD1	TRBJ1-2
CASSLVSGGAYNEQFF	TGTGCCAGCAGCTTAGTGAGCGGAGGGGCCTACAATGAGCAGTTCTTC	TRBV7-9	-	TRBJ2-1
CASSVDGGEQYF	TGTGCCAGCAGTGTAGACGGGGGCGAGCAGTACTTC	TRBV2	-	TRBJ2-7
CASTTSAIGGGRLASDGYTF	TGTGCCAGCACCACCTCGGCAATAGGTGGAGGGAGGCTCGCTAGTGATGGCTACACCTTC	TRBV28	-	TRBJ1-2
CATRDDSGGWYKGYTF	TGTGCCACCCGCGATGATTCAGGGGGTTGGTATAAGGGCTACACCTTC	TRBV10-3	TRBD1	TRBJ1-2
CASSPSGRAGNEQFF	TGTGCCAGCAGCCCGAGCGGGAGGGCCGGGAATGAGCAGTTCTTC	TRBV5-4	TRBD2	TRBJ2-1
CASSPGQGVETQYF	TGTGCCAGCAGCCCGGGACAGGGGGTAGAGACCCAGTACTTC	TRBV7-2	TRBD1	TRBJ2-5
CASSPSDLTGTSNEQYF	TGCGCCAGCAGCCCAAGCGATTTGACAGGGACCTCGAACGAGCAGTACTTC	TRBV4-1	TRBD1	TRBJ2-7
CRRGLLQNGYTF	TGCCGTAGGGGGCTTCTACAAAATGGCTACACCTTC	TRBV29-1	TRBD1	TRBJ1-2
CAWSVLAGGETQYF	TGTGCCTGGAGTGTACTAGCGGGAGGAGAGACCCAGTACTTC	TRBV30	TRBD2	TRBJ2-5
CASVVVGYTDTQYF	TGTGCTAGTGTCGTCGTCGGGTACACAGATACGCAGTATTTT	TRBV12-5	-	TRBJ2-3
CASSRLAGNNEQFF	TGCGCCAGCAGTAGACTAGCGGGGAACAATGAGCAGTTCTTC	TRBV4-3	TRBD2	TRBJ2-1
CASSQDPLRGNQPQHF	TGCGCCAGCAGCCAAGATCCCCTCAGGGGCAATCAGCCCCAGCATTTT	TRBV4-1	-	TRBJ1-5
CASSGANTEAFF	TGTGCCAGCTCGGGGGCCAACACTGAAGCTTTCTTT	TRBV18	-	TRBJ1-1